These 29 T cell receptor beta chains share one sample of origin, sequenced in a study of cytomegalovirus exposure and HLA in healthy donors. The PCR was carried out with 60 Vbeta primers and 13 Jbeta primers. Measured with immunoSEQ multiplex PCR; TCRdb has only the in-frame clones, and not every one. The repertoire holds 76,000 or so clones, with around three quarters as singletons. The sequencing input was PBMCs. These receptors came from a man aged 25-40 years in good health and CMV-seronegative.

Regarding this clone: Other DNA sequences in this specimen translate into the identical CDR3. The chain couples TRBV4-1 to TRBJ1-2, with D possibly being TRBD1 (5 bases). V gave up 5 bases and J gave up 5 bases, with 12 bases separating them. This CDR3 contains 13 residues. Germline assignment: CDR1 MGHRA and CDR2 YSYEKL. Here the CDR3 reads CASSADSNYGYTF. The CDR3 region has the DNA TGCGCCAGCAGCGCCGACAGCAATTATGGCTACACCTTC.

The chain carries TRBV29-1 and TRBJ1-2; D gene uncertain. CDR3 length: 14 residues. Trimming took 3 bases from V and 8 from J, leaving 19 bases between them. From germline, CDR1 is SQVTM and CDR2 ANQGSEA. The CDR3 sequence is CSVEPPPPDLGYTF. In DNA, the CDR3 is TGCAGCGTTGAGCCCCCACCCCCCGACTTAGGCTACACCTTC. Full variable domain (outside the CDR3, taken from reference TRBV29-1 and TRBJ1-2): SAVISQKPSRDICQRGTSLTIQCQVDSQVTMMFWYRQQPGQSLTLIATANQGSEATYESGFVIDKFPISRPNLTFSTLTVSNMSPEDSSIYLCSVEPPPPDLGYTFGSGTRLTVV.

V and J are TRBV4-1 and TRBJ2-7, with a weak D call TRBD2 (6 bases). V lost 4 bases and J 6 bases, leaving 16 bases between the germline ends. Germline V gene data show CDR1 as MGHRA and CDR2 as YSYEKL. This CDR3 region has 14 residues. CDR3 amino acids: CASSLGGSNAEQYF. In DNA form, the CDR3 reads TGCGCCAGCAGCCTGGGGGGTTCTAACGCCGAGCAGTACTTC.

V usage is TRBV2 and J usage is TRBJ1-5; 7 nucleotides match TRBD1. Losses at the gene ends were 7 bases for V and 2 bases for J; bases not matched to a gene: 2. This CDR3 has 13 residues. The germline V gene encodes CDR1 SNHLY and CDR2 FYNNEI. CDR3 region: CASTGQGNQPQHF. The DNA of the CDR3 is TGTGCCAGCACCGGACAGGGCAATCAGCCCCAGCATTTT.

This clone was detected a few times. This chain connects TRBV6-5 to TRBJ1-2, with 8 bases that match TRBD1. The germline V gene encodes CDR1 MNHEY and CDR2 SVGAGI. V was clipped by 0 bases and J by 4 bases; unmatched bases: 7. The CDR3 runs 16 residues. CDR3 in DNA: TGTGCCAGCAGTTACTCCAGGGCAGGGGGCGGCTATGGCTACACCTTC. Its translation: CASSYSRAGGGYGYTF.

The DNA for the CDR3 is TGCGCCAGCAGTGAGTCGAGGCGGGGCACTGAAGCTTTCTTT. Translation gives CASSESRRGTEAFF. This chain joins TRBV10-2 and TRBJ1-1; D is unresolved. The V gene's germline CDR1 is WSHSY and CDR2 SAAADI. Trimming stripped 0 bases from V and 4 bases from J, with 9 bases between. The CDR3 sequence is 14 residues long.

This clone was detected once. This same CDR3 is encoded by further DNA sequences in the sample. The chain uses TRBV12-5 and TRBJ2-7; 11 bases are a match to TRBD2. Germline V gives CDR1 LGHNT, CDR2 FRNRAP. V dropped 7 bases and J dropped 3; count of bases not matched to a gene: 14. The CDR3 covers 17 residues. The DNA for the CDR3 is TGTGCTAGTGTCCCAGTTGGTGGTAGCGGGAGGGACTACGAGCAGTACTTC. It translates to CASVPVGGSGRDYEQYF.

The gene calls are TRBV27 and TRBJ2-7; 9 bases are shared with TRBD1. This CDR3 contains 14 residues. Germline trimming cut 7 bases from V and 3 bases from J; bases unmatched to any gene: 7. Germline CDR1 and CDR2: MNHEY and SMNVEV (reference sequence). The CDR3 DNA sequence: TGTGCCAGCACTCCCGGGACAGGGAACTACGAGCAGTACTTC. Its translation: CASTPGTGNYEQYF.

The V call is TRBV7-9, the J call TRBJ1-2, with 9 bases identical to TRBD1. The germline V gene has CDR1 SEHNR and CDR2 FQNEAQ (reference sequence). Losses at the gene ends were 5 bases for V and 4 bases for J; bases not matched to a gene: 5. The CDR3 runs to 14 residues. CDR3 sequence: CASSGDRDPYGYTF. CDR3 nucleotide sequence: TGTGCCAGCAGCGGGGACAGGGACCCCTATGGCTACACCTTC.

The chain is built from TRBV6-1 and TRBJ2-2, with D tentatively TRBD1 (5 bases). V was clipped by 7 bases and J by 7 bases, with 16 bases between them. Looked up from germline, CDR1 is MNHNS and CDR2 is SASEGT. The CDR3 contains 14 residues. This CDR3 reads CASIGANNGGELFF. As DNA, the CDR3 is TGTGCCAGCATAGGGGCGAATAATGGCGGGGAGCTGTTTTTT.

The chain employs TRBV18 and TRBJ1-5; D may be TRBD1 (5 bases). The CDR3 is 14 amino acids. V lost 6 bases, J lost 4 bases, and 13 bases lay in between. Germline values: CDR1 KGHSH, CDR2 LQKENI. The CDR3 bases are TGTGCCAGCTCGGAGGGACTTTTTAATCAGCCCCAGCATTTT. This sequence encodes CASSEGLFNQPQHF.

The chain joins TRBV27 to TRBJ1-1, with 7 bases lining up with TRBD1. V shed 2 bases and J 4 bases; nucleotides not matched to a gene: 16. Per the germline V gene, CDR1 is MNHEY and CDR2 is SMNVEV (reference sequence). The CDR3 runs to 18 residues. The CDR3 nucleotides are TGTGCCAGCAGTTTAAAGGTTCAAAGGTCGGACAGGCCCACTGAAGCTTTCTTT. Protein product: CASSLKVQRSDRPTEAFF.

The V gene is TRBV28, the J gene TRBJ1-2; D perhaps matches TRBD1 (5 bases). V was shortened by 7 bases and J by 4 bases, with 13 bases between the two germline ends. The CDR3 runs to 13 residues. The germline CDR1 and CDR2 sequences are MDHEN and SYDVKM. CDR3 protein: CASTPGGSYGYTF. The CDR3 nucleotides read TGTGCCAGCACCCCCGGGGGGAGCTATGGCTACACCTTC.

This clone was seen more than once but under ten times. The chain carries TRBV4-3 and TRBJ2-6; D ambiguous. The germline V gene encodes CDR1 LGHNA and CDR2 YSLEER. This CDR3 contains 17 residues. V was clipped by 1 base and J by 0 bases, with 10 bases between them. CDR3 sequence: CASSQGWQSSGANVLTF. In DNA form, the CDR3 reads TGCGCCAGCAGCCAAGGTTGGCAGTCCTCTGGGGCCAACGTCCTGACTTTC.

The rearrangement links TRBV28 to TRBJ2-7; the match to TRBD1 covers 9 bases. The germline gives CDR1 MDHEN, CDR2 SYDVKM. Trimming removed 2 bases from V and 0 bases from J; junction bases left unmatched: 8. The CDR3 spans 17 residues. The CDR3 is CASSLRGQGFDSYEQYF. The CDR3 DNA reads as TGTGCCAGCAGTTTACGTGGACAGGGGTTCGACTCCTACGAGCAGTACTTC. Supplemented by reference TRBV28 and TRBJ2-7, the full variable domain reads DVKVTQSSRYLVKRTGEKVFLECVQDMDHENMFWYRQDPGLGLRLIYFSYDVKMKEKGDIPEGYSVSREKKERFSLILESASTNQTSMYLCASSLRGQGFDSYEQYFGPGTRLTVT.

The gene calls are TRBV6-1 and TRBJ2-3, with a weak D call TRBD2 (5 bases). CDR3 length: 15 residues. Germline lookup yields CDR1 MNHNS and CDR2 SASEGT. Trimming cost V 7 bases and J 1 base, with 15 bases left between them. DNA of the CDR3: TGTGCCAGCACACGGCAGCGGACCCGCACAGATACGCAGTATTTT. Translated: CASTRQRTRTDTQYF.

The chain employs TRBV7-6 and TRBJ2-7, with D possibly being TRBD2 (6 bases). CDR1 is SGHVS and CDR2 is FNYEAQ in the germline V gene. The CDR3 consists of 14 residues. V was trimmed by 1 base and J by 3 bases, leaving 10 bases between them. The CDR3 DNA reads as TGTGCCAGCAGCTTAGGAGGGCGGGGCTACGAGCAGTACTTC. It translates to CASSLGGRGYEQYF. Full variable domain (remainder filled in from reference TRBV7-6 and TRBJ2-7): GAGVSQSPRYKVTKRGQDVALRCDPISGHVSLYWYRQALGQGPEFLTYFNYEAQQDKSGLPNDRFSAERPEGSISTLTIQRTEQRDSAMYRCASSLGGRGYEQYFGPGTRLTVT.

The V gene is TRBV6-6, the J gene TRBJ2-3; TRBD2 agrees at 8 bases. The CDR3 has 16 amino acids. V shed 0 bases, J shed 6 bases, and the junction held 8 bases outside the gene matches. Per germline, CDR1 MNHNY and CDR2 SVGAGI (reference sequence). CDR3 bases: TGTGCCAGCAGTTACTCGAGAAGCGGGAGCGGGGATACGCAGTATTTT. This sequence encodes CASSYSRSGSGDTQYF.

The V gene is TRBV30, the J gene TRBJ1-5; tentatively, D is TRBD1 (6 bases). V gave up 4 bases and J gave up 2 bases, with 12 bases separating them. The CDR3 is 14 residues long. Germline CDR1 is GTSNPN and CDR2 is SVGIG (reference sequence). This chain's CDR3 is CAWKGAGGNQPQHF. The CDR3 bases are TGTGCCTGGAAAGGCGCAGGGGGCAATCAGCCCCAGCATTTT.

The chain carries TRBV9 and TRBJ2-3; D is possibly TRBD2 (5 bases). V dropped 0 bases and J dropped 6 bases, with 17 bases sitting between them. Per germline, CDR1 SGDLS and CDR2 YYNGEE. The CDR3 totals 16 residues. The CDR3 region has the DNA TGTGCCAGCAGCGTAGCTACAACTGAGGGCATCGATACGCAGTATTTT. It yields the protein CASSVATTEGIDTQYF.

CDR3 DNA: TGCGCCAGCAGCCAAGAGGTTCGGACAGGGACAGGAAATGGCTACACCTTC. Translating gives CASSQEVRTGTGNGYTF. This chain uses TRBV4-3 with TRBJ1-2; TRBD1 matches 8 bases. The CDR3 loop spans 17 amino acids. The V segment lost 0 bases and the J segment 6 bases; nucleotides outside the gene matches: 12. CDR1 and CDR2 from the germline V gene are LGHNA and YSLEER.

The V and J genes are TRBV25-1 and TRBJ2-7; TRBD2 matches 9 bases. Losses at the gene ends were 4 bases for V and 2 bases for J; bases not matched to a gene: 6. The CDR3 length is 15 residues. Per germline, CDR1 MGHDK and CDR2 SYGVNS. The chain's CDR3 is CASSAASGDTYEQYF. CDR3 nucleotide sequence: TGTGCCAGCAGTGCCGCTAGCGGGGACACCTACGAGCAGTACTTC.

The chain carries TRBV18 and TRBJ1-1, with D possibly matching TRBD1 (6 bases). The length of the CDR3 is 15 residues. The V end was cut by 5 bases, the J end by 4 bases, with 17 bases between. Germline V lookup: CDR1 KGHSH, CDR2 LQKENI. The DNA of the CDR3 is TGTGCCAGCTCATTAAATGCAGGGGCAAGCACTGAAGCTTTCTTT. It yields the protein CASSLNAGASTEAFF.

This clone was observed a single time. The rearrangement joins TRBV6-1 to TRBJ1-2, with no clear D. From germline, CDR1 is MNHNS and CDR2 SASEGT. V lost 5 bases and J lost 3, with 13 bases in between. There are 14 residues in the CDR3. The CDR3 DNA reads TGTGCCAGCAGTTTAACTAGGAATGACTATGGCTACACCTTC. Its translation: CASSLTRNDYGYTF.

The chain is built from TRBV7-2 and TRBJ2-3; the match to TRBD2 covers 8 bases. The V and J ends lost 6 bases and 4 bases, in that order; junction bases with no gene match: 6. This CDR3 comprises 14 residues. Germline CDR1 reads SGHTA; CDR2 reads FQGNSA. CDR3 DNA: TGTGCCAGCAGGACCAGCGGGGGCCCAGATACGCAGTATTTT. Its protein is CASRTSGGPDTQYF.

V and J are TRBV10-3 and TRBJ1-1; TRBD1 might be the D (5 bases). This CDR3 region has 13 residues. Germline V gene sequence: CDR1 ENHRY, CDR2 SYGVKD. The V end was cut by 6 bases, the J end by 0 bases, with 8 bases between. The DNA of the CDR3 is TGTGCCATCAGGTCGGGGGTGAACACTGAAGCTTTCTTT. This encodes CAIRSGVNTEAFF.

This chain connects TRBV7-9 to TRBJ2-7, with 14 bases fitting TRBD2. CDR1 is SEHNR, CDR2 FQNEAQ, per germline (reference sequence). V shed 5 bases and J 6 bases; nucleotides not matched to a gene: 6. The CDR3 is 15 amino acids. The CDR3 loop is CASSPGLAGVGEQYF. In nucleotides, the CDR3 is TGTGCCAGCAGCCCGGGACTAGCGGGAGTAGGCGAGCAGTACTTC. The full variable domain, with the rest looked up from reference TRBV7-9 and TRBJ2-7, is DTGVSQNPRHKITKRGQNVTFRCDPISEHNRLYWYRQTLGQGPEFLTYFQNEAQLEKSRLLSDRFSAERPKGSFSTLEIQRTEQGDSAMYLCASSPGLAGVGEQYFGPGTRLTVT.

A single count supports this clone. The chain carries TRBV25-1 and TRBJ2-1, with 8 bases that match TRBD1. Trimming took 4 bases from V and 8 from J; bases not matched to a gene: 16. The CDR3 consists of 17 residues. The germline V gene encodes CDR1 MGHDK and CDR2 SYGVNS. The CDR3, as DNA: TGTGCCAGCAGTGCAGGAGGGGGGACAGGTGGTTTGGATGAGCAGTTCTTC. This codes for CASSAGGGTGGLDEQFF.

The V gene is TRBV12-5, the J gene TRBJ2-3; 7 bases align to TRBD2. The J segment lost 2 bases and the V segment lost 5 bases, leaving 7 bases of the junction unmatched. Germline CDR1 is LGHNT and CDR2 is FRNRAP. This CDR3 has 15 amino acids. This CDR3 is CASGPSGTPTDTQYF. The DNA of the CDR3 is TGTGCTAGTGGTCCCAGCGGGACTCCCACAGATACGCAGTATTTT.